The 8 T cell receptor beta chains presented below share a single source sample, sequenced in a study of T cell clonality in common variable immunodeficiency. The method was immunoSEQ multiplex PCR; TCRdb's version includes in-frame clones alone and lacks a portion of them. This table holds fewer than 75,000 clones with no singletons; the top ten claim 1.5% to 2%. What was sequenced was peripheral blood mononuclear cells. These receptors came from a person between 18 and 75 years old in good health.

In its sample, this clone was seen many times. The read terminates 3 residues before the CDR3 end, so the remaining end is supplied by the germline J gene. The chain recombines TRBV6-1 with TRBJ2-7, with 7 bases matching TRBD1. Losses at the gene ends were 7 bases for V and 4 bases for J; bases not matched to a gene: 13. This CDR3 region has 15 residues. The germline CDR1 and CDR2 sequences are MNHNS and SASEGT. The CDR3 region is CASNERQGPPYEQYF. Partial CDR3 DNA: TGTGCCAGCAATGAGAGACAGGGCCCACCTTACGAG.

This clone came up many times. The read ends 3 residues before the CDR3 terminus; that terminus is restored from the germline J gene. The chain is built from TRBV10-3 and TRBJ2-2; perhaps TRBD1 as D (7 bases). The germline CDR1 and CDR2 sequences are ENHRY and SYGVKD. This CDR3 has 12 amino acids. V was pared by 10 bases and J by 5 bases, with 11 bases between. CDR3 loop: CATQGGTGELFF. The CDR3 DNA, read in part, is TGTGCCACCCAGGGGGGTACCGGGGAG.

This clone was detected many times. The CDR3 end is not reached by the read, which stops 3 residues before it; the germline J gene fills it in. The chain joins TRBV7-2 to TRBJ2-3; no firm D call. V was cut by 5 bases and J by 2 bases, with 11 bases left in between. The CDR3 has 14 residues. Germline-derived CDR1 and CDR2 are SGHTA and FQGNSA. This CDR3 reads CASSPNGYTDTQYF. The part of the CDR3 DNA that was read is TGTGCCAGCAGCCCGAACGGGTACACAGATACG.

Ten or more counts support this clone. The read gets to within 3 residues of the CDR3 end, and the germline J gene fills in the rest. The genes are TRBV20-1 and TRBJ2-1, with TRBD1 as a possible D gene (5 bases). The V gene lost 8 bases and the J gene lost 8 bases, with 19 bases spanning the gap. The CDR3 runs 13 residues. Germline CDR1 reads DFQATT; CDR2 reads SNEGSKA (reference sequence). CDR3 DNA (partial): TGCAGTTATCGGACAAGCTCCGTCGATGAG. It translates to CSYRTSSVDE. The whole CDR3 sequence reads CSYRTSSVDEQFF.

The table lists this clone with many counts. The read ends 3 residues shy of where the CDR3 ends; the end is completed using the germline J gene. The J gene is TRBJ2-2, the V gene TRBV20-1, with TRBD2 matching over 9 bases. The V gene end was trimmed by 6 bases and the J gene end by 0 bases; junction bases not matched to a gene: 8. This CDR3 has 16 amino acids. Per the germline V gene, CDR1 is DFQATT and CDR2 is SNEGSKA (reference sequence). The sequenced CDR3 bases are TGCAGTGCCCGGGTGGCGGGGGGGACGAACACCGGGGAG. Translated: CSARVAGGTNTGE. The entire CDR3 sequence reads CSARVAGGTNTGELFF.

This clone was seen a few times. The sequenced fragment ends 3 residues before the CDR3 boundary, so the rest is inferred from the germline J gene. Other DNA sequences from this sample encode an identical CDR3 as well. The chain joins TRBV19 to TRBJ2-7; TRBD1 is a possible D gene (5 bases). Germline-derived CDR1 and CDR2 are LNHDA and SQIVND (reference sequence). CDR3 length: 13 amino acids. The chain's CDR3 is CASGAGADYEQYF. The CDR3 bases that were read are TGTGCTAGTGGGGCAGGCGCTGACTACGAG.

This clone was observed at least ten times. The read is 3 residues too short to cover the CDR3 end, so that end is filled in from the germline J gene. V gene TRBV5-1 combines with J gene TRBJ2-5, with D maybe TRBD2 (7 bases). Germline V lookup: CDR1 SGHRS, CDR2 YFSETQ. This CDR3 has 15 residues. V gave up 4 bases and J gave up 2 bases, with 15 bases separating them. CDR3 DNA, as far as it was read: TGCGCCAGCAGCGGGGGGGCGGGCCTACAAGAGACC. Protein: CASSGGAGLQET. The full CDR3 reads CASSGGAGLQETQYF.

This clone was observed many times. Read data end 3 residues before the CDR3 end; the end is taken from the germline J gene. The chain carries TRBV4-2 and TRBJ2-3, with 11 bases that match TRBD2. Looked up from germline, CDR1 is LGHNA and CDR2 is YNFKEQ. V gave up 1 base and J gave up 6 bases; unmatched junction bases: 18. The CDR3 runs 20 residues. The part of the CDR3 DNA that was read is TGTGCCAGCAGCCAAGGCTCCTCGGTTGGGGGACTAGCGGAGGGGGATACG. This encodes CASSQGSSVGGLAEGDT. The CDR3 as a whole reads CASSQGSSVGGLAEGDTQYF.